This paragraph reports one T cell receptor (beta chain). Its antigen is still unknown. This record belongs to a study of cytomegalovirus exposure and HLA in healthy donors. Notes on the study in general: One later analysis reportedly identified an Asian-associated ancestry cluster that showed fewer N-insertions than the roughly 640-donor mean. A later analysis associated some 16,000 TCR beta sequences with HLA alleles at a 0.05 false discovery rate. Later analysis suggested most CMV-associated TCR beta chains were HLA-restricted.

The PCR contained 60 Vbeta and 13 Jbeta primers. Authors' methods: Unique TCR beta chains totaled roughly 81 million in a later count, with roughly 10 million of them shared. Assay used: immunoSEQ multiplex PCR; TCRdb lists only in-frame clones, some missing. Clone size and V and J calls were adopted from that table, with D and trimming inferred from the DNA. Of about 140,000 clones in the sample, approximately 79% were seen once. The sequenced sample was PBMCs. This TCR came from a man in his forties in good health and CMV-seropositive.

The CDR3 here is CASSQSADGYTF. CDR3 sequence (DNA): TGCGCCAGCAGTCAATCGGCTGATGGCTACACCTTC. V usage is TRBV23-1 and J usage is TRBJ1-2; D is undetermined. TRBV23-1 is labeled an ORF, and its function is uncertain. CDR3 size: 12 residues. V gave up 0 bases and J gave up 6 bases, with 5 bases separating them.